The rows below give T cell receptor beta chains drawn from one sample of a study of human T cells and chemical hapten exposure. TCRdb itself ran the RACE reads through MiXCR, one entry per CDR3 protein. Among 84,000 or so distinct CDR3 sequences listed, over 9.5% were seen once. Specimen: whole blood, collected in connection with sensitization to the hapten diphenylcyclopropenone (DPC). Every receptor here comes from a middle-aged man with alopecia areata. Some clones in this sample may be carry-over from other donors' samples. Each CDR3 is given with its conserved first and last residue. The D gene is left open where the match is weak. Size tells how often a clone was seen (once, few, many) or the class of an expanded clone, and some rows leave it out.

CDR3nt: TGTGCCAGCAGCCACCAGCTTAGCGGGAGGGAGATGGCGCAGTATTTT
CDR3aa: CASSHQLSGREMAQYF
abundance: .
j_gene: TRBJ2-3
d_gene: TRBD2
v_gene: TRBV5-4

CDR3nt: TGTGCCAGCAGCTTAGATTTTCAGAACACTGAAGCTTTCTTT
CDR3aa: CASSLDFQNTEAFF
abundance: .
j_gene: TRBJ1-1
d_gene: .
v_gene: TRBV11-2

CDR3nt: TGTGCCAGCAGGGAAGCGGGAGGGGAGTCCTACAATGAGCAGTTCTTC
CDR3aa: CASREAGGESYNEQFF
abundance: .
j_gene: TRBJ2-1
d_gene: TRBD2
v_gene: TRBV2

CDR3nt: TGTGCCAGCAGTTACGGCGTCCGGGACCCTAGCACAGATACGCAGTATTTT
CDR3aa: CASSYGVRDPSTDTQYF
abundance: .
j_gene: TRBJ2-3
d_gene: .
v_gene: TRBV6-2/TRBV6-3

CDR3nt: TGTGCCAGCAGTCTGCAAGGCTATGGCTACACCTTC
CDR3aa: CASSLQGYGYTF
abundance: many
j_gene: TRBJ1-2
d_gene: .
v_gene: TRBV6-5

CDR3nt: TGTGCCAGCAGCTTACCTAGCGGGAACACCGGGGAGCTGTTTTTT
CDR3aa: CASSLPSGNTGELFF
abundance: .
j_gene: TRBJ2-2
d_gene: TRBD2
v_gene: TRBV11-2

CDR3nt: TGCAGTGTTTCGACAGGGGCAACTAATGAAAAACTGTTTTTT
CDR3aa: CSVSTGATNEKLFF
abundance: .
j_gene: TRBJ1-4
d_gene: TRBD1
v_gene: TRBV20-1

CDR3nt: TGCGCCAGCCGGGATAGCGGGAGATCAGATACGCAGTATTTT
CDR3aa: CASRDSGRSDTQYF
abundance: .
j_gene: TRBJ2-3
d_gene: TRBD2
v_gene: TRBV4-1

CDR3nt: TGTGCCAGCAGTGAATCGGGGCAGGGAGGAGGCTACACCTTC
CDR3aa: CASSESGQGGGYTF
abundance: .
j_gene: TRBJ1-2
d_gene: .
v_gene: TRBV25-1

CDR3nt: TGCGCCAGCAGCTTGGAAGGGCTAGCATTTGCTGAGCAGTTCTTC
CDR3aa: CASSLEGLAFAEQFF
abundance: few
j_gene: TRBJ2-1
d_gene: .
v_gene: TRBV5-1

CDR3nt: TGCGCCAGCACTCGCGGCCGACAGGATTCGTATATGGCACCAGACAATTCACCCCTCCACTTT
CDR3aa: CASTRGRQDSYMAPDNSPLHF
abundance: few
j_gene: TRBJ1-6
d_gene: .
v_gene: TRBV23-1

CDR3nt: TGCAGTGCTCAGGGGGCTAGCGGGAGTAGGGCAGATACGCAGTATTTT
CDR3aa: CSAQGASGSRADTQYF
abundance: few
j_gene: TRBJ2-3
d_gene: TRBD2
v_gene: TRBV20-1

CDR3nt: TGCGCCAGCAGCCTAGGGACTAGCGGGAGACAAGATACGCAGTATTTT
CDR3aa: CASSLGTSGRQDTQYF
abundance: .
j_gene: TRBJ2-3
d_gene: TRBD2
v_gene: TRBV10-2

CDR3nt: TGTGCCAGCAGTGTAGCGGGAAGCCAAGAGACCCAGTACTTC
CDR3aa: CASSVAGSQETQYF
abundance: .
j_gene: TRBJ2-5
d_gene: TRBD2
v_gene: TRBV28

CDR3nt: TGTGCCAGCAGTATAAGGACACGACCCACCGAGGAGCTGTTTTTT
CDR3aa: CASSIRTRPTEELFF
abundance: .
j_gene: TRBJ2-2
d_gene: .
v_gene: TRBV27

CDR3nt: TGTGCCAGCAGTTTAGAGGTGGCGAATCAGCCCCAGCATTTT
CDR3aa: CASSLEVANQPQHF
abundance: many
j_gene: TRBJ1-5
d_gene: .
v_gene: TRBV12-3/TRBV12-4

CDR3nt: TGTGCCACCCTGGACAGTTTCACAGATACGCAGTATTTT
CDR3aa: CATLDSFTDTQYF
abundance: .
j_gene: TRBJ2-3
d_gene: .
v_gene: TRBV27

CDR3nt: TGTGCCAGCAGTTCCGGGACAGGGCAGTGGAATCAGCCCCAGCATTTT
CDR3aa: CASSSGTGQWNQPQHF
abundance: few
j_gene: TRBJ1-5
d_gene: TRBD1
v_gene: TRBV2

CDR3nt: TGTGCCAGCAGCCTTGTGGGGAAATCTAGCACAGATACGCAGTATTTT
CDR3aa: CASSLVGKSSTDTQYF
abundance: many
j_gene: TRBJ2-3
d_gene: .
v_gene: TRBV9

CDR3nt: TGTGCCAGCAGTATAGCAGAAGGCCAGTACTTC
CDR3aa: CASSIAEGQYF
abundance: .
j_gene: TRBJ2-5
d_gene: .
v_gene: TRBV12-3/TRBV12-4

CDR3nt: TGTGCCAGCAGCGTCTCGTCCGGGACGGCTTCCGGGACCCAGTACTTC
CDR3aa: CASSVSSGTASGTQYF
abundance: few
j_gene: TRBJ2-5
d_gene: .
v_gene: TRBV9

CDR3nt: TGTGCCACCAGCAGAGCGGTGGGGCTGGGAGGACGGGAGGCTTTCTTT
CDR3aa: CATSRAVGLGGREAFF
abundance: many
j_gene: TRBJ1-1
d_gene: .
v_gene: TRBV15

CDR3nt: TGTGCCAGCAGTTCCCTAGCGGGAGGGGAGAGAGAGACCCAGTACTTC
CDR3aa: CASSSLAGGERETQYF
abundance: .
j_gene: TRBJ2-5
d_gene: TRBD2
v_gene: TRBV6-2/TRBV6-3

CDR3nt: TGTGCCAGTAGTATTCCTCGCTCTGGGGCCAACGTCCTGACTTTC
CDR3aa: CASSIPRSGANVLTF
abundance: few
j_gene: TRBJ2-6
d_gene: .
v_gene: TRBV19

CDR3nt: TGTGCCACCAGTGATCCTCGACTAGCGGGAGTATCCGATACGCAGTATTTT
CDR3aa: CATSDPRLAGVSDTQYF
abundance: few
j_gene: TRBJ2-3
d_gene: TRBD2
v_gene: TRBV24-1

CDR3nt: TGTGCCAGCACCAAGGACAGAAGCACAGATACGCAGTATTTT
CDR3aa: CASTKDRSTDTQYF
abundance: .
j_gene: TRBJ2-3
d_gene: .
v_gene: TRBV7-2

CDR3nt: TGTGCCAGCATGGTAGCGGGAGTTCAAGATGAGCAGTTCTTC
CDR3aa: CASMVAGVQDEQFF
abundance: .
j_gene: TRBJ2-1
d_gene: TRBD2
v_gene: TRBV7-9

CDR3nt: TGTGCCAGCACCCACCCCGGGACGGTGACCTACGAGCAGTACTTC
CDR3aa: CASTHPGTVTYEQYF
abundance: few
j_gene: TRBJ2-7
d_gene: .
v_gene: TRBV6-2/TRBV6-3

CDR3nt: TGTGCCAGCAGTCTTGGGCGAAGCTCTGGAAACACCATATATTTT
CDR3aa: CASSLGRSSGNTIYF
abundance: .
j_gene: TRBJ1-3
d_gene: .
v_gene: TRBV6-5

CDR3nt: TGTGCCAGCAGGGGGAGGGGGGGCTTCTATGGCTACACCTTC
CDR3aa: CASRGRGGFYGYTF
abundance: few
j_gene: TRBJ1-2
d_gene: .
v_gene: TRBV28

CDR3nt: TGTGCCAGTATGGAGAAAGCGGGAGCGAGGAGAGAGACCCAGTACTTC
CDR3aa: CASMEKAGARRETQYF
abundance: .
j_gene: TRBJ2-5
d_gene: TRBD2
v_gene: TRBV19

CDR3nt: TGTGCCAGCAGCTTCCGCGGGGAGGGCACAGATACGCAGTATTTT
CDR3aa: CASSFRGEGTDTQYF
abundance: .
j_gene: TRBJ2-3
d_gene: .
v_gene: TRBV7-9

CDR3nt: TGTGCCAGCTCACCCCCGGGGGGGCGAGTTGAAGCTTTCTTT
CDR3aa: CASSPPGGRVEAFF
abundance: many
j_gene: TRBJ1-1
d_gene: .
v_gene: TRBV18

CDR3nt: TGTGCCAGCAGCTCGGGCTTCTTC
CDR3aa: CASSSGFF
abundance: many
j_gene: TRBJ1-2
d_gene: .
v_gene: TRBV7-9

CDR3nt: TGTGCCAGCAGCCTGGCTTGGGAGCAGTTCTTC
CDR3aa: CASSLAWEQFF
abundance: .
j_gene: TRBJ2-1
d_gene: .
v_gene: TRBV5-6

CDR3nt: TGTGCCAGCTCACCAGGGACGGGGAACTCTGGAAACACCATATATTTT
CDR3aa: CASSPGTGNSGNTIYF
abundance: many
j_gene: TRBJ1-3
d_gene: .
v_gene: TRBV18

CDR3nt: TGTGCCAGCAGCATGCAACCGAGGAATCAGCCCCAGCATTTT
CDR3aa: CASSMQPRNQPQHF
abundance: few
j_gene: TRBJ1-5
d_gene: .
v_gene: TRBV5-5

CDR3nt: TGTGCCAGCAGTTACTCGAAAGATGGGAGGCCTGAAGCTTTCTTT
CDR3aa: CASSYSKDGRPEAFF
abundance: many
j_gene: TRBJ1-1
d_gene: .
v_gene: TRBV6-6

CDR3nt: TGTGCCAGCAGCAAAAGTCCGCCTGGCAGGGCGGCCACTACTAGCACAGATACGCAGTATTTT
CDR3aa: CASSKSPPGRAATTSTDTQYF
abundance: few
j_gene: TRBJ2-3
d_gene: .
v_gene: TRBV7-6

CDR3nt: TGTGCCAGCAGTTTACAGGGGAACACTGAAGCTTTCTTT
CDR3aa: CASSLQGNTEAFF
abundance: many
j_gene: TRBJ1-1
d_gene: .
v_gene: TRBV6-5

CDR3nt: TGCGCCAGCAGCTCACAGGGGTCGGAGACCCAGTACTTC
CDR3aa: CASSSQGSETQYF
abundance: .
j_gene: TRBJ2-5
d_gene: TRBD1
v_gene: TRBV5-1

CDR3nt: TGTGCCAGCAGTTACTCGATCCAGGGGCAGCCCCAGCATTTT
CDR3aa: CASSYSIQGQPQHF
abundance: few
j_gene: TRBJ1-5
d_gene: .
v_gene: TRBV6-6

CDR3nt: TGTGCCAGCAGGCAAGCGGGAGTCAACAATGAGCAGTTCTTC
CDR3aa: CASRQAGVNNEQFF
abundance: few
j_gene: TRBJ2-1
d_gene: TRBD2
v_gene: TRBV25-1

CDR3nt: TGTGCCAGCAGCGCACTAGCGAGGTCTAGCACAGATACGCAGTATTTT
CDR3aa: CASSALARSSTDTQYF
abundance: .
j_gene: TRBJ2-3
d_gene: TRBD2
v_gene: TRBV9